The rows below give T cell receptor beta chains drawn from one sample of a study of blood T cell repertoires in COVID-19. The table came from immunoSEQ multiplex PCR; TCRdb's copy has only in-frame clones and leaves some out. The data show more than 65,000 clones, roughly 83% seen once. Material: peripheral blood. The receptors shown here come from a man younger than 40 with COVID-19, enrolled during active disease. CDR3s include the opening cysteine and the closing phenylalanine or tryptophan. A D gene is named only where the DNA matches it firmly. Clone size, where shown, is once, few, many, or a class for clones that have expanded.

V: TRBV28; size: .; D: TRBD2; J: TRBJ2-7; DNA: TGTGCCAGCAGTTTCTCGTCCGCGGGAGGGCCGGGCGAGCAGTACTTC; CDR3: CASSFSSAGGPGEQYF
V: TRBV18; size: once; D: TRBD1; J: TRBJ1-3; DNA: TGTGCCAGCTCACCACCGAGGGCAGGGGGAGGAAACACCATATATTTT; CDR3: CASSPPRAGGGNTIYF
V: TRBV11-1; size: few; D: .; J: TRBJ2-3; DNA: TGTGCCAGCAGCCCCGAGACAGATACGCAGTATTTT; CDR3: CASSPETDTQYF
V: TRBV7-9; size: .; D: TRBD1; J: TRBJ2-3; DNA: TGTGCCAGCAGCCCTAGGGGTAGGACAGGGGATTGGACAGATACGCAGTATTTT; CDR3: CASSPRGRTGDWTDTQYF
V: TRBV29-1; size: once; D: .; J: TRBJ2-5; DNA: TGCAGCGTTGAGGCGGGGACCAAAGAGACCCAGTACTTC; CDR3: CSVEAGTKETQYF
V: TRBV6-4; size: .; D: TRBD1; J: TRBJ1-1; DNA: TGTGCCAGCAGTGGGGACAGGCAGAACACTGAAGCTTTCTTT; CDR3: CASSGDRQNTEAFF
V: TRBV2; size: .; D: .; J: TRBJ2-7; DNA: TGTGCCAGCACGGAGGGGCCCAACGAGCAGTACTTC; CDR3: CASTEGPNEQYF
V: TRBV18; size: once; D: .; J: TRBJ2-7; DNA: TGTGCCAGCTCACCATACACAGGGTCCTACGAGCAGTACTTC; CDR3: CASSPYTGSYEQYF
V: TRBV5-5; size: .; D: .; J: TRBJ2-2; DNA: TGTGCCAGCAGATTGGGAGACTCGAACACCGGGGAGCTGTTTTTT; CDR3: CASRLGDSNTGELFF
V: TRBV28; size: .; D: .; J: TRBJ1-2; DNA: TGTGCCAGCAGCCTCACGACAGTACCCTATGGCTACACCTTC; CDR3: CASSLTTVPYGYTF
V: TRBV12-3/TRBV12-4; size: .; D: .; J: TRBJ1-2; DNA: TGTGCCAGCAGTCGTACGGAGGGCTACACCTTC; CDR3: CASSRTEGYTF
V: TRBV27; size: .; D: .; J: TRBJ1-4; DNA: TGTGCCAGCAGTCCGCAGGGTTTCCTGCACCCTAATGAAAAACTGTTTTTT; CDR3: CASSPQGFLHPNEKLFF
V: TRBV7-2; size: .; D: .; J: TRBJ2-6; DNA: TGTGCCAGCAGCTTAGCGTGGCTCTCTGGGGCCAACGTCCTGACTTTC; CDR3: CASSLAWLSGANVLTF
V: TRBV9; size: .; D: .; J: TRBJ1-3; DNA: TGTGCCAGCAGCGTAGCGGGAGGGAGAGCTGGAAACACCATATATTTT; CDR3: CASSVAGGRAGNTIYF
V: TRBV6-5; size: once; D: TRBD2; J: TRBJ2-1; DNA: TGTGCCAGCAGTTACGCTAGCGGGAGCCCGCAGTTCTTC; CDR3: CASSYASGSPQFF
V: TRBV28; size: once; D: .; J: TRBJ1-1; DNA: TGTGCCAGCAGTTTATTGCAGGGAAGAGCTTTCTTT; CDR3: CASSLLQGRAFF
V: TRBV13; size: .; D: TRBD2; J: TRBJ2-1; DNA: TGTGCCAGCAGCCCGGGACTAGCGGTCAATGAGCAGTTCTTC; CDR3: CASSPGLAVNEQFF
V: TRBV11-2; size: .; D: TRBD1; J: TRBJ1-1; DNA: TGTGCCAGCAGCCTACAGGGGACCATGAACACTGAAGCTTTCTTT; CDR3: CASSLQGTMNTEAFF
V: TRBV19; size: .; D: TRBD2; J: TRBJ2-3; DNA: TGTGCCAGTAGGATCAGCGGGAGTGGCACAGATACGCAGTATTTT; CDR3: CASRISGSGTDTQYF
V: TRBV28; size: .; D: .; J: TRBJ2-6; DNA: TGTGCCAGCAGCATAGGGGGCTCTGGGGCCAACGTCCTGACTTTC; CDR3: CASSIGGSGANVLTF
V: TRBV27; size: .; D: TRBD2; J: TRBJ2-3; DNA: TGTGCCAGCAGAGCGGGAATTAGCACAGATACGCAGTATTTT; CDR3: CASRAGISTDTQYF
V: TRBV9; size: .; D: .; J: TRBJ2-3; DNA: TGTGCCAGCAGCGTAGGGGTTAGGCGGGTGATCGATACGCAGTATTTT; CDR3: CASSVGVRRVIDTQYF
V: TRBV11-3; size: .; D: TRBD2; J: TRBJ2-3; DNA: TGTGCCAGCAGCTCGGGGGGGGGAGATACGCAGTATTTT; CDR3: CASSSGGGDTQYF
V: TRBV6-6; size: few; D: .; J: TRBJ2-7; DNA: TGTGCCAGCAGTTTACAGGACAACTCCTACGAGCAGTACTTC; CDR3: CASSLQDNSYEQYF
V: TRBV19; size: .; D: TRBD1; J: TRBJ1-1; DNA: TGTGCCAGTAGTATCGGACAGGGGGTTTCTGAAGCTTTCTTT; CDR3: CASSIGQGVSEAFF